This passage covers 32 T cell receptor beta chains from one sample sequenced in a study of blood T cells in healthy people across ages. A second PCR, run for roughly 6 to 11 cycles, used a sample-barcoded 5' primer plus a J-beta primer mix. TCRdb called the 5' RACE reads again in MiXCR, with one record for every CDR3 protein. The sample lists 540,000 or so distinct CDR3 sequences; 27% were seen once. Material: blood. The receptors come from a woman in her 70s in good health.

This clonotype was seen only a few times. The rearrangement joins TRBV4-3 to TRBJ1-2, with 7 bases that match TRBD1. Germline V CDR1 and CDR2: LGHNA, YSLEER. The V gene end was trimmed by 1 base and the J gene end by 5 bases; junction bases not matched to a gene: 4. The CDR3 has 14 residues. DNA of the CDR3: TGCGCCAGCAGCCAAGGGACAGGAACTTATGGCTACACCTTC. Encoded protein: CASSQGTGTYGYTF.

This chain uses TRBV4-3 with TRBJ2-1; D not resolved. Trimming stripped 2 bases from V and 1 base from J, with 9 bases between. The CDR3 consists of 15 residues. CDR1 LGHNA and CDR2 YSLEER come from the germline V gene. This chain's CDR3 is CASSQTYGSYNEQFF. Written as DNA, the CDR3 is TGCGCCAGCAGCCAAACCTACGGGTCCTACAATGAGCAGTTCTTC.

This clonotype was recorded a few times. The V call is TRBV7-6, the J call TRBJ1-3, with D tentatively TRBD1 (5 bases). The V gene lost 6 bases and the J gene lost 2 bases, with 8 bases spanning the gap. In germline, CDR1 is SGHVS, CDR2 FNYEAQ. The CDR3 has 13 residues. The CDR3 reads CASRVGAGNTIYF. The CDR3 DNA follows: TGTGCCAGCAGAGTGGGGGCTGGAAACACCATATATTTT.

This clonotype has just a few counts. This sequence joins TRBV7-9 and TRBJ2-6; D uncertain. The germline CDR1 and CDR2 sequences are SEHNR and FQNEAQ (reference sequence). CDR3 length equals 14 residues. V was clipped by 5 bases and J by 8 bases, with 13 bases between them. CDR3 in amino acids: CASSQTRGTNVLTF. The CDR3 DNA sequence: TGTGCCAGCAGCCAGACACGCGGAACCAACGTCCTGACTTTC.

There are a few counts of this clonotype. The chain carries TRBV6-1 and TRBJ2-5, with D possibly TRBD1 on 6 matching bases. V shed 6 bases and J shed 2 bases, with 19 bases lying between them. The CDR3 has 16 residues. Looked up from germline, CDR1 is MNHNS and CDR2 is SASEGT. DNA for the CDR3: TGTGCCAGCAGGGACCCTCCCGGACAGCGGCAAGAGACCCAGTACTTC. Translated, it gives CASRDPPGQRQETQYF.

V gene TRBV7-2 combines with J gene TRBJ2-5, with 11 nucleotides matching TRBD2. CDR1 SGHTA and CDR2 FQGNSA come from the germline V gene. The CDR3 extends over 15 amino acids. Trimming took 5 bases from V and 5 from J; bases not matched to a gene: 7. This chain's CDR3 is CASSVSGGAWETQYF. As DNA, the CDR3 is TGTGCCAGCAGCGTTAGCGGGGGGGCGTGGGAGACCCAGTACTTC.

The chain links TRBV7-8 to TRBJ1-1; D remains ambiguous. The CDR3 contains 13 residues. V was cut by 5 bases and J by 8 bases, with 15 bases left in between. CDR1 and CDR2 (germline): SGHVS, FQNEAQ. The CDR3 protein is CASSGRSQREAFF. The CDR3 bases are TGTGCCAGCAGCGGAAGAAGTCAGAGGGAAGCTTTCTTT. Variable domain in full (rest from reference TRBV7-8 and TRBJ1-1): GAGVSQSPRYKVAKRGQDVALRCDPISGHVSLFWYQQALGQGPEFLTYFQNEAQLDKSGLPSDRFFAERPEGSVSTLKIQRTQQEDSAVYLCASSGRSQREAFFGQGTRLTVV.

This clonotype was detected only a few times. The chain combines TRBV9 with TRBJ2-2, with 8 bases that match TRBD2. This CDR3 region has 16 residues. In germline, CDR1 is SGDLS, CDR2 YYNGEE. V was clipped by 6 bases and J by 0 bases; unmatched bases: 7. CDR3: CASNPGGAPNTGELFF. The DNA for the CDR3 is TGTGCCAGCAATCCGGGGGGGGCTCCGAACACCGGGGAGCTGTTTTTT.

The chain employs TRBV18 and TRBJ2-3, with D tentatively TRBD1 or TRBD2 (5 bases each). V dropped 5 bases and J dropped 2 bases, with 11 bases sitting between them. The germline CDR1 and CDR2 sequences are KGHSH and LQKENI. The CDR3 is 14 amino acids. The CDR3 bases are TGTGCCAGCTCAACTCGGGACGCCACAGATACGCAGTATTTT. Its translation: CASSTRDATDTQYF.

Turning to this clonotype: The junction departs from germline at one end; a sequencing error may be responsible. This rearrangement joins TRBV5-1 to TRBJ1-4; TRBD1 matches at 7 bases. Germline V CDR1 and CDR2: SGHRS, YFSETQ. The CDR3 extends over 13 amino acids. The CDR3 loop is CASSLGTAEKLFF. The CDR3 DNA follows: TGTGCCAGCAGCCTCGGGACAGCTGAAAAACTGTTTTTT.

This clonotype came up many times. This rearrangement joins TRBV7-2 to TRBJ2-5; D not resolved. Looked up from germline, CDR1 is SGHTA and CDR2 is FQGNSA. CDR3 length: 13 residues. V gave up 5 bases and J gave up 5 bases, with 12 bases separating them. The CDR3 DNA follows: TGTGCCAGCAGCCGCGGCCGAGCGGAGACCCAGTACTTC. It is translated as CASSRGRAETQYF. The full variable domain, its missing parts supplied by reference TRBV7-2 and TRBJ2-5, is GAGVSQSPSNKVTEKGKDVELRCDPISGHTALYWYRQSLGQGLEFLIYFQGNSAPDKSGLPSDRFSAERTGGSVSTLTIQRTQQEDSAVYLCASSRGRAETQYFGPGTRLLVL.

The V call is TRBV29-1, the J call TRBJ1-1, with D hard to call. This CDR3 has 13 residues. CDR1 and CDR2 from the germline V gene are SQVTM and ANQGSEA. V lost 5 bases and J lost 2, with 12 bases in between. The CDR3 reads CSVSATTNTEAFF. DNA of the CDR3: TGCAGCGTTTCGGCGACAACTAACACTGAAGCTTTCTTT.

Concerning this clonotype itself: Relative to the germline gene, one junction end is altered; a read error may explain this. The CDR3 DNA reads TGTGCCAGCAGCAAAGACGGTACCTATGGCTACACCTTC. Translating it yields CASSKDGTYGYTF. The rearrangement uses TRBV14 and TRBJ1-2, with D hard to call. The CDR3 has 13 residues. The germline V gene has CDR1 SGHDN and CDR2 FVKESK.

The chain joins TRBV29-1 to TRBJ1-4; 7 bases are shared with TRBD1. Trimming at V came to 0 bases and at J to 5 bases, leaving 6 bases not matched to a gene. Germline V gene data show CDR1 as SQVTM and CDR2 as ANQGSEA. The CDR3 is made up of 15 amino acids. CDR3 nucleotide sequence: TGCAGCGTTGAAGATTGGGGGACAGAAAATGAAAAACTGTTTTTT. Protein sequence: CSVEDWGTENEKLFF.

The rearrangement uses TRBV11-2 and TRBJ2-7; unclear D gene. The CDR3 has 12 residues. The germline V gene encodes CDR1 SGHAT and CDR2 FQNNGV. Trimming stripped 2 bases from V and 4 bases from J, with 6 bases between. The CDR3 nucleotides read TGTGCCAGCAGCTTAATTTTATACGAGCAGTACTTC. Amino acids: CASSLILYEQYF.

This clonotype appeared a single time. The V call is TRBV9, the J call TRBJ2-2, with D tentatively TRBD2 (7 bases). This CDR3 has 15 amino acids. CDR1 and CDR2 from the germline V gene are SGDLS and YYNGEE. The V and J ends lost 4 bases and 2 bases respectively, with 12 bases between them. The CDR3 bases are TGTGCCAGCAGCTGGGGGGGCCGAAACACCGGGGAGCTGTTTTTT. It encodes CASSWGGRNTGELFF. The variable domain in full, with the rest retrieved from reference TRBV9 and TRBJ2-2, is DSGVTQTPKHLITATGQRVTLRCSPRSGDLSVYWYQQSLDQGLQFLIQYYNGEERAKGNILERFSAQQFPDLHSELNLSSLELGDSALYFCASSWGGRNTGELFFGEGSRLTVL.

CDR3 sequence: CASSIRTSGMNEQFF. Here the CDR3 DNA reads TGTGCCAGCAGCATCAGGACTAGCGGAATGAATGAGCAGTTCTTC. The rearrangement uses TRBV7-3 and TRBJ2-1; TRBD2 matches at 10 bases. The ends lost 5 bases at V and 7 bases at J; junction bases unmatched: 8. Germline assignment: CDR1 SGHTA and CDR2 FQGTGA. The CDR3 runs to 15 residues. The full variable domain, rest sourced from reference TRBV7-3 and TRBJ2-1, is GAGVSQTPSNKVTEKGKYVELRCDPISGHTALYWYRQSLGQGPEFLIYFQGTGAADDSGLPNDRFFAVRPEGSVSTLKIQRTERGDSAVYLCASSIRTSGMNEQFFGPGTRLTVL.

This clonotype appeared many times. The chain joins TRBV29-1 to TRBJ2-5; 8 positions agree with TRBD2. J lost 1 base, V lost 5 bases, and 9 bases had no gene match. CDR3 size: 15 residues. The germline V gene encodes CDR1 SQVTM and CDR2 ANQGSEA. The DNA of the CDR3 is TGCAGCGTTAAACAGAGCGGGGGACGCCAAGAGACCCAGTACTTC. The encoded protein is CSVKQSGGRQETQYF.

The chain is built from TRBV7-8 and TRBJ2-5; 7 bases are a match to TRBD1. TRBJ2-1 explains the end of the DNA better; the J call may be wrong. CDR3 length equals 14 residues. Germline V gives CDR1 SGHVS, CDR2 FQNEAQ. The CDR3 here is CASSAYRGENEQFF. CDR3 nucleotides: TGTGCCAGCAGCGCCTACAGGGGTGAGAATGAGCAGTTCTTC.

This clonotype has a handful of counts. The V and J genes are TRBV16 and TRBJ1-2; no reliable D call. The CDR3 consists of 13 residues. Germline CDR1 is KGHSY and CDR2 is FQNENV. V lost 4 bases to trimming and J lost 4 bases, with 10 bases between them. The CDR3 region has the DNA TGTGCCAGCAGCCCCAAGCAGTTCTATGGCTACACCTTC. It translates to CASSPKQFYGYTF.

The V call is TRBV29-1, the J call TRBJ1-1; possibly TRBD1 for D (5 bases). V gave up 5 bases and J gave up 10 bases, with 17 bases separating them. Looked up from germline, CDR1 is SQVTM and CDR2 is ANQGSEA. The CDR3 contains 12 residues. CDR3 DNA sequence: TGCAGCGTTATGGGACCTGGAGGCGTAGCTTTCTTT. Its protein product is CSVMGPGGVAFF.

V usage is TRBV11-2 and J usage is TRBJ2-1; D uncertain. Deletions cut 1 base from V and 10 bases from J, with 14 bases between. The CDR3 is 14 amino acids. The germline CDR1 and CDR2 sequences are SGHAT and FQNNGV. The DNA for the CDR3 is TGTGCCAGCAGCTTAGGTCACACGGCAGACGAGCAGTTCTTC. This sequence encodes CASSLGHTADEQFF.

CDR3 nucleotides: TGTGCCAGCAGCCAAGGCAGGGTAGAGACCCAGTACTTC. It encodes CASSQGRVETQYF. The V and J genes are TRBV4-2 and TRBJ2-5; D is possibly TRBD1 (5 bases). The V gene lost 1 base and the J gene lost 4 bases, with 7 bases spanning the gap. CDR3 length equals 13 residues. Germline CDR1 LGHNA, CDR2 YNFKEQ.

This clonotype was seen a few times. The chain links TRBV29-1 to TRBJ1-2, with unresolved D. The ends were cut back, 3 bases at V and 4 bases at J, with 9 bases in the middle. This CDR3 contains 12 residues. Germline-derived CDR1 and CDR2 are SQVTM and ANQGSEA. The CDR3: CSVDSGGYGYTF. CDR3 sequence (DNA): TGCAGCGTTGATTCGGGCGGCTATGGCTACACCTTC.

The CDR3 sequence: CASRGLAGENEQFF. The CDR3 DNA reads as TGTGCCAGCAGGGGACTAGCGGGGGAAAATGAGCAGTTCTTC. J is TRBJ2-1 and V is TRBV6-6, with 14 positions matching TRBD2. The CDR3 sequence is 14 residues long. V shed 6 bases, J shed 7 bases, and the junction held 2 bases outside the gene matches. In germline, CDR1 is MNHNY, CDR2 SVGAGI (reference sequence).

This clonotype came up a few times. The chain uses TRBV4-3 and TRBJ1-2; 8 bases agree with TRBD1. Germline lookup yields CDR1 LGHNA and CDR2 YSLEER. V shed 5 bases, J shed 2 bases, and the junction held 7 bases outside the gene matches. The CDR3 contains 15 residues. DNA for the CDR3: TGCGCCAGCAGCTTACGGACAGGGAACAACTATGGCTACACCTTC. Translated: CASSLRTGNNYGYTF.

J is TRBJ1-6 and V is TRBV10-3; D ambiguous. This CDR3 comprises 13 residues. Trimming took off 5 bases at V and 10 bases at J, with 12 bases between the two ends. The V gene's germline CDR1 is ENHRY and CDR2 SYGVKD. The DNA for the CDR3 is TGTGCCATCAGTCCCACAGAATTCTCACCCCTCCACTTT. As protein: CAISPTEFSPLHF.

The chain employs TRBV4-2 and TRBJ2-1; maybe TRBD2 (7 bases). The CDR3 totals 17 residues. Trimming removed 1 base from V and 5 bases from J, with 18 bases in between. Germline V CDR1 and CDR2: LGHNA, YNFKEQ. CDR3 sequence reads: CASSQAVGGGLNNEQFF. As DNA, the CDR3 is TGTGCCAGCAGCCAAGCGGTAGGGGGGGGCCTCAACAATGAGCAGTTCTTC.

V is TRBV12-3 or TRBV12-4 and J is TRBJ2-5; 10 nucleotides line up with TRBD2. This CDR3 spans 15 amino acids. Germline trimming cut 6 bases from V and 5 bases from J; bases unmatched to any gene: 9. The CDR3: CASRPGLAAFETQYF. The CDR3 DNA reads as TGTGCCAGCAGGCCCGGACTAGCGGCATTTGAGACCCAGTACTTC.

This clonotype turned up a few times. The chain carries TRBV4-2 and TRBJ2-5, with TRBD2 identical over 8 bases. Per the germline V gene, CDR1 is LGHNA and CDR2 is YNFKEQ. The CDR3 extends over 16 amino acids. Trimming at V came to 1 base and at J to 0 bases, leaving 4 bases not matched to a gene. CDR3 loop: CASSQGTAGDQETQYF. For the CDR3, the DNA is TGTGCCAGCAGCCAAGGTACAGCGGGGGACCAAGAGACCCAGTACTTC.

The DNA of the CDR3 is TGTGCCAGCAGCCCCCAGGGGGCAAGGTATAATTCACCCCTCCACTTT. Protein: CASSPQGARYNSPLHF. The chain couples TRBV3-1 to TRBJ1-6; 8 nucleotides agree with TRBD1. The CDR3 length is 16 residues. Unmatched junction bases numbered 6, after V lost 4 bases and J lost 4 bases. Germline V gene data show CDR1 as LGHDT and CDR2 as YNNKEL (reference sequence).

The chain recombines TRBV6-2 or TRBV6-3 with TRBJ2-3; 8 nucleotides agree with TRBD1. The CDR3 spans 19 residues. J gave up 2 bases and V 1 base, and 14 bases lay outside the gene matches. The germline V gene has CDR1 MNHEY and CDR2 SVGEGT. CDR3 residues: CASSYFPRDRGRITDTQYF. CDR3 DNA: TGTGCCAGCAGTTACTTCCCACGCGACAGGGGAAGGATCACAGATACGCAGTATTTT.